This T cell receptor beta chain is drawn from a study of blood T cell repertoires in COVID-19. This clone has only one observation. V gave up 1 base and J gave up 4 bases, with 17 bases separating them. The CDR3 totals 16 residues. The V gene's germline CDR1 is SNHLY and CDR2 FYNNEI. Libraries were prepared by immunoSEQ multiplex PCR; TCRdb keeps only in-frame clonotypes and omits some of them. The table has about 200,000 clones, approximately 87% seen once. The receptor was isolated from a person aged 70 to 85 with COVID-19, enrolled during active disease. The sequenced sample was peripheral blood. The chain carries TRBV2 and TRBJ2-7; tentative D call: TRBD1 (5 bases). The CDR3 sequence is CASSEDYRTRSYEQYF. The CDR3 DNA follows: TGTGCCAGCAGTGAAGATTACAGGACAAGGTCATACGAGCAGTACTTC.